The entry below gives a single T cell receptor beta chain sequence along with its context. This sample stems from a study of blood T cell repertoires in COVID-19. Turning to the study itself: The samples span acute and convalescent COVID-19 from the United States, Italy and Spain.

Germline lookup yields CDR1 KGHSH and CDR2 LQKENI. CDR3 length: 14 amino acids. Trimming cost V 3 bases and J 8 bases, with 16 bases left between them. The participants were between about 18 and 90 years old and came from about two dozen US areas. Original methodology: From reference gene primer amplification, estimates of nucleated cell counts were derived. Generated by immunoSEQ multiplex PCR, the TCRdb table keeps only in-frame clones and is missing some. V and J calls and clone size are copied from that table; D and trimming were computed from the DNA. The sample consists of 320,000 or so clones, around 90% of them appearing once.

Sequencing used PBMCs or T cells enriched from blood (not recorded which). The chain joins TRBV18 to TRBJ1-2, with D unclear. The receptor's source is a man aged 55-75 years who had recovered from COVID-19. The CDR3 region is CASSPSNDLNGYTF. The CDR3 nucleotides read TGTGCCAGCTCACCCTCAAATGACTTAAACGGCTACACCTTC.